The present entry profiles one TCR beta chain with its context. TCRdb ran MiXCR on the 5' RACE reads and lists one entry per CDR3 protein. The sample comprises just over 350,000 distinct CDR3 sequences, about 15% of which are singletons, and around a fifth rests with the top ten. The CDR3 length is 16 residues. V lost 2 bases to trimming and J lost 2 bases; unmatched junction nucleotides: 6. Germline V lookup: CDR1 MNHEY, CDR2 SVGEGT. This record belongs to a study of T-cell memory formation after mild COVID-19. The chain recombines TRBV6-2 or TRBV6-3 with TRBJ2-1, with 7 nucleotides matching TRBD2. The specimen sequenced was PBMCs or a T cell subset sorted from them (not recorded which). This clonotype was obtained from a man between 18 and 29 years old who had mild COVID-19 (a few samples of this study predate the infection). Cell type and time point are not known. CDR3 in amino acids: CASSYPSSGAYNEQFF. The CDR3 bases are TGTGCCAGCAGTTACCCTTCGAGCGGGGCCTACAATGAGCAGTTCTTC.